This TCR beta chain was profiled in a study of a mutant IDH1 vaccine in newly diagnosed glioma. The study's findings and limits: Around 93% of patients showed vaccine-induced immune responses across multiple MHC alleles. No link was apparently found between pseudoprogression and changes in top peripheral T cell clonotypes.

TCRdb's copy holds only in-frame clones and misses some; the assay was immunoSEQ multiplex PCR. The table lists about 59,000 clones, 80% to 85% of them singletons, with roughly 4% in the top ten. The CDR3 spans 14 residues. Germline-derived CDR1 and CDR2 are MNHNS and SASEGT. Trimming left V 6 bases short and J 5 bases short, with 17 bases between. Time point denoted: week 47, end of study. In the vaccine, a single dose held 300 ug of the mutant IDH1 20-mer peptide, along with topical imiquimod. On this clone: Antigen specificity is unknown.

Sequenced here: PBMCs, sampled from a glioma patient whose treatment included an IDH1 peptide vaccine. The sequence was collected from a young man with glioma. The rearrangement uses TRBV6-1 and TRBJ2-7; D might be TRBD2 (6 bases). CDR3 sequence reads: CASSGGRPMDEQYF. CDR3 sequence (DNA): TGTGCCAGCAGCGGGGGACGGCCTATGGACGAGCAGTACTTC.